Below, 7 T cell receptor beta chains from the same sample are listed, as sequenced in a study of shared T cell receptors in the human thymus (dated by TCRdb to the early 2020s). Library preparation employed the immunoSEQ multiplex PCR assay. Sourced from immuneACCESS, this table was stored by TCRdb with only in-frame sequences that have V and J called. A share of the clones is absent; for the studies checked, an unresolved V gene accounts for under half, and the remainder has no known explanation. This sample comprises hundreds of thousands of clones, 70% to 80% of them detected only once. Together, the top ten hold more than 0.01% of the sample. The same specimen was also included in a second study, on human thymus T cells.

The material sequenced was thymocytes. The source is a boy younger than two with a congenital heart defect. Donor details come from another sample of the same person, matched by shared clones.

The chain has TRBV10-3 and TRBJ1-2, with D hard to call. V was trimmed by 2 bases and J by 3 bases, leaving 10 bases between them. The CDR3 runs 14 residues. In germline, CDR1 is ENHRY, CDR2 SYGVKD. The CDR3 spells CAISEPVGYYGYTF. CDR3 bases: TGTGCCATCAGTGAGCCGGTCGGGTACTATGGCTACACCTTC.

The V and J genes are TRBV5-6 and TRBJ2-7, with D possibly being TRBD2 (5 bases). The CDR3 covers 16 residues. The V and J ends lost 4 bases and 2 bases respectively, with 19 bases between them. Looked up from germline, CDR1 is SGHDT and CDR2 is YYEEEE. The CDR3 protein is CASSHSKIAFAYEQYF. In DNA form, the CDR3 reads TGTGCCAGCAGCCACTCTAAGATAGCGTTCGCCTACGAGCAGTACTTC.

To note about this clone: The junction departs from germline at one end; a sequencing error may be responsible. The chain carries TRBV28 and TRBJ2-7; 8 positions match TRBD2. The CDR3 totals 13 residues. CDR1 and CDR2 (germline): MDHEN, SYDVKM. CDR3 residues: CASSSKPRGRPHF. DNA of the CDR3: TGTGCCAGCAGTTCAAAACCCCGCGGGAGGCCTCATTTC.

The rearrangement uses TRBV7-9 and TRBJ1-5; D gene ambiguous. Germline V gene data show CDR1 as SEHNR and CDR2 as FQNEAQ (reference sequence). Trimming removed 5 bases at V and 1 base at J, with 6 bases between. The CDR3 totals 13 residues. CDR3 coding DNA: TGTGCCAGCAGCCCTGCGAGCAATCAGCCCCAGCATTTT. As protein: CASSPASNQPQHF.

J is TRBJ1-1 and V is TRBV30, with 7 bases identical to TRBD1. From germline, CDR1 is GTSNPN and CDR2 SVGIG (reference sequence). J lost 5 bases, V lost 1 base, and 13 bases had no gene match. CDR3 length: 16 amino acids. CDR3 loop: CAWSAYGKQGRTEAFF. CDR3 in DNA: TGTGCCTGGAGTGCCTACGGTAAACAGGGGAGGACTGAAGCTTTCTTT.

The chain carries TRBV10-1 and TRBJ1-1; the D is unclear. The CDR3 runs to 11 residues. Germline V gene sequence: CDR1 WNHNN, CDR2 SYGVQD (reference sequence). Trimming left V 4 bases short and J 7 bases short, with 7 bases between. The CDR3 is CASSAAVEAFF. In DNA form, the CDR3 reads TGCGCCAGCAGTGCAGCGGTTGAAGCTTTCTTT.

This rearrangement joins TRBV11-3 to TRBJ2-2, with 10 bases fitting TRBD2. J lost 6 bases, V lost 5 bases, and 0 bases had no gene match. This CDR3 has 13 residues. Germline V gene lookup returns CDR1 SGHNT and CDR2 YENEEA. The CDR3: CASSLAGAGELFF. The CDR3 nucleotides are TGTGCCAGCAGCCTAGCGGGAGCCGGGGAGCTGTTTTTT. Looking up the rest from reference TRBV11-3 and TRBJ2-2 gives the full variable domain: EAGVVQSPRYKIIEKKQPVAFWCNPISGHNTLYWYLQNLGQGPELLIRYENEEAVDDSQLPKDRFSAERLKGVDSTLKIQPAELGDSAVYLCASSLAGAGELFFGEGSRLTVL.